This T cell receptor (beta chain) was observed in a study of T-cell reconstitution after alpha-beta-depleted transplantation in children. Preparation of the TCRbeta library involved a method that used unique molecular identifiers. TCRdb reanalysed the PCR reads using MiXCR and keeps one entry per CDR3 protein. Among hundreds of thousands of distinct CDR3 sequences, around 13% were seen once, and the ten largest hold 0.65% to 0.9%. General study findings and limits: In patients about two months after transplant, alpha-beta T cells reportedly arose from several hundred expanded graft clones. Once a year had passed after transplant, T-cell counts and diversity came mostly from newly produced T cells.

This clonotype was observed at least ten times. Its matching antigen is unknown. This receptor was obtained from a girl aged 2-15 years with congenital amegakaryocytic thrombocytopenia, due to receive a stem cell transplant. The sequencing used PBMCs, collected before TCRalphabeta/CD19-depleted stem cell transplant.

The CDR3 loop is CASSDEWLAASTGELFF. The CDR3 nucleotides are TGCGCCAGCAGTGATGAATGGCTAGCGGCCTCCACCGGGGAGCTGTTTTTT. The genes are TRBV10-2 and TRBJ2-2, with TRBD2 matching over 7 bases. V was pared by 3 bases and J by 4 bases, with 11 bases of the junction left unmatched. The CDR3 runs to 17 residues. Per the germline V gene, CDR1 is WSHSY and CDR2 is SAAADI.